The rows below give T cell receptor beta chains drawn from one sample of a study of cytomegalovirus exposure and HLA in healthy donors. Using immunoSEQ multiplex PCR, the repertoire was profiled, and TCRdb retains in-frame clones only, with some absent. Of 200,000 to 250,000 clones listed, over 60% are singletons. Sequenced sample: PBMCs. Receptor source: a man in his forties in good health and CMV-seronegative. Each CDR3 is given with its conserved first and last residue. A D gene is named only where the DNA matches it firmly. Clone sizes are given selectively: once, few, many, or a class where the clone is expanded.

size,J,V,D,CDR3,DNA
.,TRBJ2-2,TRBV29-1,TRBD2,CSVKERGVANTGELFF,TGCAGCGTAAAAGAGCGGGGGGTAGCGAACACCGGGGAGCTGTTTTTT
.,TRBJ1-2,TRBV19,.,CASSDFRASGYTF,TGTGCCAGTAGTGATTTCAGGGCTTCTGGCTACACCTTC
.,TRBJ2-7,TRBV6-1,.,CASSVVVSYVEQYF,TGTGCCAGCAGTGTGGTTGTATCCTACGTAGAGCAGTACTTC
.,TRBJ2-1,TRBV5-4,.,CASSRDSRGLSEQFF,TGTGCCAGCAGCCGGGACTCGAGGGGCCTATCTGAGCAGTTCTTC
.,TRBJ2-7,TRBV25-1,TRBD1,CASSTGALGEQYF,TGTGCCAGTTCAACAGGGGCTCTGGGCGAGCAGTACTTC
.,TRBJ2-7,TRBV27,TRBD2,CASSTSGRLYEQYF,TGTGCCAGCAGTACTAGCGGGAGGCTCTACGAGCAGTACTTC
once,TRBJ2-1,TRBV13,TRBD1,CASSVMTGGWYNEQFF,TGTGCCAGCAGCGTAATGACAGGGGGCTGGTACAATGAGCAGTTCTTC
.,TRBJ1-5,TRBV19,.,CASSMRNREQPQHF,TGTGCCAGTAGTATGAGAAACAGGGAGCAGCCCCAGCATTTT
.,TRBJ2-3,TRBV5-6,.,CASSLAGLADTQYF,TGTGCCAGCAGCTTGGCGGGGTTGGCAGATACGCAGTATTTT
once,TRBJ2-5,TRBV6-6,.,CASRPDSLQETQYF,TGTGCCAGCAGGCCCGACAGCCTTCAAGAGACCCAGTACTTC
.,TRBJ2-7,TRBV19,TRBD2,CASSIGRGYEQYF,TGTGCCAGTAGTATCGGGAGGGGCTACGAGCAGTACTTC
.,TRBJ2-7,TRBV7-9,TRBD1,CASSPGQGSLSYEQYF,TGTGCCAGCAGCCCTGGACAGGGTTCGCTTTCCTACGAGCAGTACTTC
.,TRBJ2-7,TRBV10-2,.,CASSELHEQYF,TGCGCCAGCAGTGAGCTCCACGAGCAGTACTTC
.,TRBJ1-2,TRBV5-1,TRBD1,CASSPGQGAQYGYTF,TGCGCCAGCAGCCCCGGACAGGGGGCGCAGTATGGCTACACCTTC
few,TRBJ2-7,TRBV4-3,TRBD1,CASSHPGQGESYEQYF,TGCGCCAGCAGCCATCCTGGACAGGGGGAAAGCTACGAGCAGTACTTC
.,TRBJ1-5,TRBV6-1,.,CATSTGSNQPQHF,TGTGCCACCAGTACAGGGTCGAATCAGCCCCAGCATTTT
few,TRBJ2-1,TRBV7-9,TRBD1,CASSAWTGRLNEQFF,TGTGCCAGCAGCGCCTGGACAGGGAGACTAAATGAGCAGTTCTTC
.,TRBJ2-2,TRBV5-1,TRBD1,CASRGDRANGELFF,TGCGCCAGCAGGGGGGACAGGGCGAACGGGGAGCTGTTTTTT
.,TRBJ2-7,TRBV28,TRBD2,CASRQTSGREYEQYF,TGTGCCAGCAGACAGACCAGCGGGAGAGAATACGAGCAGTACTTC
.,TRBJ1-1,TRBV5-8,.,CASSLFAYGREGPEAFF,TGTGCCAGCAGCTTGTTTGCGTATGGCAGGGAAGGACCTGAAGCTTTCTTT
.,TRBJ2-1,TRBV7-8,TRBD2,CASSSSGRNEQFF,TGTGCCAGCAGCTCAAGCGGGAGAAATGAGCAGTTCTTC
.,TRBJ1-3,TRBV5-1,.,CASSLGNSGSGNTIYF,TGCGCCAGCAGCTTGGGTAACAGCGGCTCTGGAAACACCATATATTTT
.,TRBJ2-4,TRBV6-1,TRBD1,CASIRTGSKNIQYF,TGTGCCAGCATTCGGACAGGATCTAAAAACATTCAGTACTTC
few,TRBJ2-7,TRBV2,.,CASSEQGLGYEQYF,TGTGCCAGCAGTGAGCAGGGTCTTGGCTACGAGCAGTACTTC
once,TRBJ2-7,TRBV5-1,TRBD1,CASSSGQGAYEQYF,TGCGCCAGCAGCTCGGGACAGGGAGCCTACGAGCAGTACTTC